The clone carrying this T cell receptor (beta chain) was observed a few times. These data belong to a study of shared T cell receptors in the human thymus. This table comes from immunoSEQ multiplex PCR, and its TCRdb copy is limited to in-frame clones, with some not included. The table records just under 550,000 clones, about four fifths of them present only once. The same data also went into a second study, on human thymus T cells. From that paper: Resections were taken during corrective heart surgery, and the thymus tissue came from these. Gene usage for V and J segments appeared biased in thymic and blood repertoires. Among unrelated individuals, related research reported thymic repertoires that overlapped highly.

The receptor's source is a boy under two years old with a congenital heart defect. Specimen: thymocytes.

The CDR3 region has the DNA TGTGCCAGTAGTCCCAAGGGACTAGCGGAATTCCAAGAGACCCAGTACTTC. Its protein is CASSPKGLAEFQETQYF. The rearrangement uses TRBV19 and TRBJ2-5, with 11 positions matching TRBD2. Germline CDR1 and CDR2: LNHDA and SQIVND (reference sequence). V was clipped by 5 bases and J by 1 base; unmatched bases: 9. CDR3 size: 17 residues.